The source of this T cell receptor beta chain is a study of blood T cells in healthy people across ages. The V end was cut by 2 bases, the J end by 0 bases, with 12 bases between. CDR1 and CDR2 from the germline V gene are SGDLS and YYNGEE. This CDR3 comprises 16 residues. A second PCR, run for 7 to 11 cycles, used a sample-barcoded 5' primer plus a J-beta primer mix. MiXCR, run by TCRdb on the 5' RACE reads, gives a single entry per CDR3 protein. This table holds 700,000 to 900,000 distinct CDR3 sequences, 53% found once. At least 5.5 micrograms of total RNA were extracted per sample. This receptor was taken from a man older than 75 in good health. The chain has TRBV9 and TRBJ2-1, with D possibly being TRBD1 (5 bases). Sequenced material: blood. The DNA for the CDR3 is TGTGCCAGCAGCGTTGGCGGACACAGCTCCTACAATGAGCAGTTCTTC. It specifies CASSVGGHSSYNEQFF. The whole variable domain, filled in from reference TRBV9 and TRBJ2-1, reads DSGVTQTPKHLITATGQRVTLRCSPRSGDLSVYWYQQSLDQGLQFLIQYYNGEERAKGNILERFSAQQFPDLHSELNLSSLELGDSALYFCASSVGGHSSYNEQFFGPGTRLTVL.